This T cell receptor (beta chain) comes out of a study of blood T cell repertoires in COVID-19. As handled by the study authors: Estimation of nucleated cell counts was performed using reference gene primer amplification. The method was immunoSEQ multiplex PCR; TCRdb's version includes in-frame clones alone and lacks a portion of them. The D gene and trimming were derived from the DNA, and the V and J assignments and clone size from that table. Of about 150,000 clones in the sample, roughly 85% were seen once. Ages ranged from about 18 to 89 years, with residence in under 25 US areas. Self-reported history from a screening survey and questionnaire set each donor's cohort. Resolution of symptoms, clearance, or two negative PCRs was present in recovered Cohort 3 donors. This CDR3 comprises 14 residues. Germline CDR1 and CDR2: GTSNPN and SVGIG (reference sequence). V gave up 2 bases and J gave up 4 bases, with 11 bases separating them.

The chain couples TRBV30 to TRBJ2-2; TRBD2 is a possible D gene (6 bases). This TCR was recovered from a middle-aged man who had recovered from COVID-19. Sample: PBMCs or T cells enriched from blood (not recorded which). The CDR3 here is CAWSSGGITGELFF. The CDR3 DNA reads TGTGCCTGGAGTTCTGGGGGGATCACCGGGGAGCTGTTTTTT.